This T cell receptor (beta chain) was captured by sequencing in a study of blood T cells in healthy people across ages. Study results and limitations: Not knowing donor CMV status may have confounded expanded clonotype changes. There was a strong correlation between TCR beta diversity and naive T cell percentage. In long-lived donors, naive CD4+ cell counts and diversity exceeded those of aged donors. Estimated diversity that came from one million T cells was considered an underestimate.

A second about 6 to 12 cycle PCR used barcoded and J-beta primers. TCRdb processed the 5' RACE reads anew with MiXCR; each CDR3 protein has one entry. The repertoire holds over 1,200,000 distinct CDR3 sequences, with around 59% as singletons. This clonotype was counted only a few times. Its antigen is undetermined. This CDR3 spans 13 amino acids. Germline V CDR1 and CDR2: SGHRS, YFSETQ. After removal of 4 bases from V and 4 bases from J, the junction contained 3 bases not matched to a gene. The sequence was collected from a man aged 18 to 29 in good health. Sequenced: blood. The chain combines TRBV5-1 with TRBJ2-3, with 7 bases lining up with TRBD1. CDR3 in DNA: TGCGCCAGCAGCGTTCAGGGGGCAGATACGCAGTATTTT. This encodes CASSVQGADTQYF.